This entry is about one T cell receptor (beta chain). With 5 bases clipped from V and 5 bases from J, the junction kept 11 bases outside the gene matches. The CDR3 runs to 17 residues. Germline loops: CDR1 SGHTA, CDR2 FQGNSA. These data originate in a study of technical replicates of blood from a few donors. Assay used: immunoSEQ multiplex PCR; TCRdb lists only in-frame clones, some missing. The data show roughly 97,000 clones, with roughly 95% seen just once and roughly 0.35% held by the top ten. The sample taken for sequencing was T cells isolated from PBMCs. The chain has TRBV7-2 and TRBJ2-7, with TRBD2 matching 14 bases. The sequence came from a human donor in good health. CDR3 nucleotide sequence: TGTGCCAGCAGCGCGAGACTAGCGGGAGGGCCAGGAAACGAGCAGTACTTC. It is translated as CASSARLAGGPGNEQYF.